The rows below give T cell receptor beta chains drawn from one sample of a study of early T cells in non-severe SARS-CoV-2 infection. MiXCR, applied by TCRdb to the 5' RACE reads, yields one record per CDR3 protein. The sample has fewer than 50,000 distinct CDR3 sequences; 5.5% to 8% are singletons. Here the sequenced sample was whole blood, taken at baseline. Receptors were obtained from an adult who was a healthcare worker with PCR-confirmed SARS-CoV-2 infection or an uninfected control (not recorded which). Both conserved end residues are part of each CDR3. A D gene is named only where the DNA matches it firmly.

d_call | v_call | cdr3_aa
NA | TRBV12-3/TRBV12-4 | CASSGPSGRIHGNIQYF
TRBD1 | TRBV7-9 | CASSPTGGPTYEQYF
NA | TRBV7-6 | CASSLEADSYNEQFF
NA | TRBV6-5 | CASRQGGTEAFF
NA | TRBV7-9 | CASSLVGAATEAFF
TRBD2 | TRBV12-3/TRBV12-4 | CASSPLAGGSYNEQFF
TRBD2 | TRBV4-2 | CASSQDAERGGLNEQYF
NA | TRBV18 | CASSPPREGRYGYTF
NA | TRBV19 | CASSSLTGRVGELFF
NA | TRBV5-5 | CASSSRNNNEKLFF
NA | TRBV6-2/TRBV6-3 | CASSQNQAAAGDTQYF
NA | TRBV6-6 | CASSRDTSGNTIYF
TRBD1 | TRBV6-6 | CASRWGTGVDEQYF
TRBD2 | TRBV12-3/TRBV12-4 | CASTLGAGPDEQYF
NA | TRBV6-1 | CASALAGTNPYEQYF
TRBD2 | TRBV11-2 | CASSFSAGGTYEQYF
NA | TRBV12-3/TRBV12-4 | CASSLPPGVEQYF
NA | TRBV2 | CASSGSSSYNEQFF
NA | TRBV7-3 | CASAGSPGANVLTF
NA | TRBV28 | CASRPSPYEQYF
NA | TRBV4-3 | CASSQDLERNTIYF
TRBD2 | TRBV4-2 | CASSLASGGGTDTQYF
TRBD2 | TRBV20-1 | CSATHSGGAHNEQFF
TRBD2 | TRBV15 | CATSRHSGGGTDTQYF
NA | TRBV20-1 | CSARAVHNEQFF
TRBD1 | TRBV18 | CASSPTGLVYNSPLHF
NA | TRBV4-3 | CASSQDFAGSDTQYF
NA | TRBV27 | CASSLSREVNSPLHF
NA | TRBV7-7 | CASSPGGNTGELFF
NA | TRBV6-1 | CASSERSNTGELFF
TRBD1 | TRBV5-1 | CASSTGQGHLLETQYF
NA | TRBV5-1 | CASSSTGGWAFF
NA | TRBV27 | CASSSWASTDTQYF
NA | TRBV12-3/TRBV12-4 | CASSSPAGFNSPLHF
NA | TRBV4-2 | CASSQEAEASNQPQHF
NA | TRBV20-1 | CSASRASGANVLTF
TRBD2 | TRBV11-2 | CASSHGLAGGTDTQYF
TRBD1 | TRBV5-1 | CASSPKQGRTTEAFF
NA | TRBV20-1 | CSARTSTEAFF
NA | TRBV5-4 | CASSFAGISHEQYF
NA | TRBV2 | CASSEALIGTSYYGYTF
NA | TRBV6-6 | CASSLTGQGSHGYTF
NA | TRBV6-2/TRBV6-3 | CASSQRRTYEQYF
TRBD1 | TRBV29-1 | CSPGGDLGYTF
TRBD2 | TRBV12-3/TRBV12-4 | CASSLGTSGNTGELFF
NA | TRBV6-2/TRBV6-3 | CASSYGAGGAETQYF
NA | TRBV18 | CASSLGQPSNHEQYF